The sequence of this T cell receptor beta chain was determined in a study of cytomegalovirus exposure and HLA in healthy donors. Study results and limitations: The authors considered a cluster of highly shared sequence variants likely to be a sequencing artifact.

Notes on this clone: Its antigen remains unidentified.

Both 60 Vbeta primers and 13 Jbeta primers went into the PCR. Method: immunoSEQ multiplex PCR; TCRdb's copy keeps in-frame clones and lacks some. Its table records about 210,000 clones. Germline CDR1 is MGHRA and CDR2 is YSYEKL. The trim removed 8 bases at V and 6 bases at J, leaving 9 bases unmatched. This CDR3 region has 14 residues. Specimen: PBMCs. V is TRBV4-1 and J is TRBJ1-5, with 8 bases aligning to TRBD1. The TCR was taken from a young woman in good health and CMV-seropositive. CDR3: CASGDTGGGQPQHF. For the CDR3, the DNA is TGCGCCAGCGGGGACACAGGGGGGGGTCAGCCCCAGCATTTT.